Shown below are 24 T cell receptor beta chains from a single sample sequenced in a study of Ad26.COV2.S vaccination and SARS-CoV-2 variants. The sample's treatment: 15 to 20 received Ad26.COV2.S at low or high dose, single or two shots; 5 received placebo; per-sample allocation not given. Day 63 after the first vaccine or placebo injection was the time point for sampling. Only in-frame clones appear in the TCRdb table, and some are missing; sequencing was by immunoSEQ multiplex PCR. In the table there are hundreds of thousands of clones, approximately 88% of which are singletons. The source was peripheral blood, collected in a trial of Ad26.COV2.S vaccine versus placebo. Receptor source: a person between 18 and 59 years old who received the Ad26.COV2.S COVID-19 vaccine or a placebo.

The chain recombines TRBV15 with TRBJ1-4; D not resolved. Germline CDR1 is LNHNV and CDR2 is YYDKDF (reference sequence). V was pared by 0 bases and J by 0 bases, with 11 bases between. The CDR3 consists of 17 residues. The CDR3 nucleotides read TGTGCCACCAGCAGAGATCCGGTATATGCAACTAATGAAAAACTGTTTTTT. It codes for CATSRDPVYATNEKLFF.

The rearrangement joins TRBV12-5 to TRBJ2-1, with TRBD2 matching 9 bases. CDR3 length equals 15 residues. Germline assignment: CDR1 LGHNT and CDR2 FRNRAP. V lost 1 base and J lost 5; bases outside the gene matches: 3. CDR3 coding DNA: TGTGCTAGTGGTTTGGACGCGGGGGGGAACAATGAGCAGTTCTTC. This sequence encodes CASGLDAGGNNEQFF.

The chain uses TRBV5-1 and TRBJ2-7; D is unresolved. Germline V gene data show CDR1 as SGHRS and CDR2 as YFSETQ. The CDR3 contains 13 residues. V shed 0 bases and J shed 4 bases, with 8 bases lying between them. CDR3 in DNA: TGCGCCAGCAGCTTGGAGTCTCTTTACGAGCAGTACTTC. This gives the protein CASSLESLYEQYF.

The chain uses TRBV7-6 and TRBJ1-1; a possible D gene is TRBD1 (5 bases). V lost 5 bases and J lost 0, with 13 bases in between. CDR3 length: 15 residues. CDR1 SGHVS and CDR2 FNYEAQ come from the germline V gene. CDR3 coding DNA: TGTGCCAGCAGCCCCGGCAGGGAGATGAACACTGAAGCTTTCTTT. Translation gives CASSPGREMNTEAFF.

Worth noting for this clone: Possible read error: a much larger clone is one base away. The J gene is TRBJ2-3, the V gene TRBV5-1, with 11 nucleotides matching TRBD2. This CDR3 contains 14 residues. Germline V lookup: CDR1 SGHRS, CDR2 YFSETQ. J gave up 2 bases and V 5 bases, and 1 base lay outside the gene matches. CDR3: CASSSGGATDTQYF. The CDR3 DNA sequence: TGCGCCAGCAGTAGCGGGGGGGCCACAGATACGCAGTATTTT.

The genes are TRBV30 and TRBJ1-2; D is perhaps TRBD1 (6 bases). The CDR3 consists of 16 residues. V was shortened by 2 bases and J by 0 bases, with 16 bases between the two germline ends. The germline V gene encodes CDR1 GTSNPN and CDR2 SVGIG (reference sequence). Written as DNA, the CDR3 is TGTGCCTGGAGTATAGGGGGGCAGCTGACTAACTATGGCTACACCTTC. Protein product: CAWSIGGQLTNYGYTF.

The V and J genes are TRBV18 and TRBJ1-5; D is ambiguous. The CDR3 totals 16 residues. With 3 bases removed from V and 7 bases from J, the gap between germline ends came to 19 bases. CDR1 KGHSH and CDR2 LQKENI come from the germline V gene. The CDR3 reads CASSPPGERFRQPQHF. CDR3 in DNA: TGTGCCAGCTCACCCCCGGGAGAGAGGTTCCGGCAGCCCCAGCATTTT.

J is TRBJ1-2 and V is TRBV4-3; D is perhaps TRBD1 (5 bases). The germline gives CDR1 LGHNA, CDR2 YSLEER. V lost 0 bases and J lost 3, with 11 bases in between. The CDR3 loop spans 15 amino acids. CDR3 protein: CASSQDSGGDYGYTF. CDR3 nucleotides: TGCGCCAGCAGCCAAGATTCCGGGGGGGACTATGGCTACACCTTC.

The chain is built from TRBV7-9 and TRBJ2-7; 15 nucleotides line up with TRBD2. Germline assignment: CDR1 SEHNR and CDR2 FQNEAQ (reference sequence). CDR3 length: 16 residues. The junction had 6 bases not matched to a gene; V was cut back by 4 bases and J by 5 bases. In DNA, the CDR3 is TGTGCCAGCAGCTCCGGACTAGCGGGGGGGCTGGACGAGCAGTACTTC. It yields the protein CASSSGLAGGLDEQYF.

V is TRBV2 and J is TRBJ2-3; no clear D gene. CDR3 length equals 12 residues. Germline CDR1 SNHLY, CDR2 FYNNEI. Trimming removed 3 bases at V and 4 bases at J, with 5 bases between. CDR3 amino acids: CASSEDADTQYF. In nucleotides, the CDR3 is TGTGCCAGCAGTGAGGACGCAGATACGCAGTATTTT.

J is TRBJ2-3 and V is TRBV19, with TRBD1 as a possible D gene (6 bases). V lost 9 bases and J 10 bases, leaving 20 bases between the germline ends. This CDR3 has 13 amino acids. CDR1 is LNHDA and CDR2 is SQIVND in the germline V gene (reference sequence). The CDR3 is CASRDIEGYPQYF. The CDR3 region has the DNA TGTGCCAGCCGGGACATTGAAGGGTATCCGCAGTATTTT.

The V call is TRBV7-2, the J call TRBJ2-5, with a tentative D call TRBD1 (5 bases). Trimming stripped 5 bases from V and 5 bases from J, with 12 bases between. Germline V CDR1 and CDR2: SGHTA, FQGNSA. The CDR3 covers 13 residues. CDR3 loop: CASSPDTIETQYF. The CDR3 DNA is TGTGCCAGCAGCCCGGACACAATTGAGACCCAGTACTTC.

This sequence joins TRBV18 and TRBJ2-7; weak D call: TRBD1 (5 bases). The V end lost 4 bases, the J end lost 2 bases, and 24 bases lay between the germline ends. CDR3 length equals 18 residues. Germline V gene sequence: CDR1 KGHSH, CDR2 LQKENI. The CDR3 region has the DNA TGTGCCAGCTCACGGCCGCTTAATACAGGACCAATTGCCTACGAGCAGTACTTC. Amino acid sequence: CASSRPLNTGPIAYEQYF. Complete variable domain (other parts from reference TRBV18 and TRBJ2-7): NAGVMQNPRHLVRRRGQEARLRCSPMKGHSHVYWYRQLPEEGLKFMVYLQKENIIDESGMPKERFSAEFPKEGPSILRIQQVVRGDSAAYFCASSRPLNTGPIAYEQYFGPGTRLTVT.

The rearrangement uses TRBV30 and TRBJ1-2; 7 positions agree with TRBD1. CDR1 is GTSNPN, CDR2 SVGIG, per germline (reference sequence). The V segment lost 3 bases and the J segment 7 bases; nucleotides outside the gene matches: 8. There are 13 residues in the CDR3. CDR3 sequence reads: CAWSEQGIFGYTF. As DNA, the CDR3 is TGTGCCTGGAGCGAACAGGGGATTTTTGGCTACACCTTC.

This clone was seen more than once but under ten times. This chain connects TRBV7-2 to TRBJ2-1; D uncertain. The V end lost 1 base, the J end lost 6 bases, and 4 bases lay between the germline ends. The V gene's germline CDR1 is SGHTA and CDR2 FQGNSA. This CDR3 region has 12 residues. Written as DNA, the CDR3 is TGTGCCAGCAGCTTAGTAGGCAATGAGCAGTTCTTC. It encodes CASSLVGNEQFF.

V and J are TRBV4-3 and TRBJ2-5, with 8 bases matching TRBD1. V trimming: 0 bases; J trimming: 5 bases; junction bases outside the gene matches: 8. CDR1 is LGHNA, CDR2 YSLEER, per germline. The CDR3 sequence is 16 residues long. The CDR3 bases are TGCGCCAGCAGCCAAGAGGGCAGGGGGCGCGAGGAGACCCAGTACTTC. Its translation is CASSQEGRGREETQYF.

This sequence joins TRBV29-1 and TRBJ1-3; the D is unclear. The germline CDR1 and CDR2 sequences are SQVTM and ANQGSEA. This CDR3 has 13 amino acids. The V end was cut by 4 bases, the J end by 2 bases, with 9 bases between. The DNA of the CDR3 is TGCAGCGTTGTTAAAGATGCTGGAAACACCATATATTTT. It yields the protein CSVVKDAGNTIYF.

The chain has TRBV7-2 and TRBJ2-7, with unresolved D. This CDR3 region has 13 residues. Per germline, CDR1 SGHTA and CDR2 FQGNSA. V was pared by 2 bases and J by 6 bases, with 11 bases between. For the CDR3, the DNA is TGTGCCAGCAGCTTAAGCTACCCAAGCGAGCAGTACTTC. Its protein product is CASSLSYPSEQYF. The entire variable domain, with the rest obtained from reference TRBV7-2 and TRBJ2-7, is as follows: GAGVSQSPSNKVTEKGKDVELRCDPISGHTALYWYRQSLGQGLEFLIYFQGNSAPDKSGLPSDRFSAERTGGSVSTLTIQRTQQEDSAVYLCASSLSYPSEQYFGPGTRLTVT.

Only a few counts were recorded for this clone. J is TRBJ1-2 and V is TRBV6-5, with a tentative D call TRBD1 (5 bases). CDR1 and CDR2 (germline): MNHEY, SVGAGI. The CDR3 totals 13 residues. With 4 bases removed from V and 6 bases from J, the gap between germline ends came to 12 bases. CDR3 coding DNA: TGTGCCAGCAGTTTCCGGGGGGGAAATGGCTACACCTTC. As protein: CASSFRGGNGYTF.

CDR3 loop: CASSLAPGGDETQYF. The DNA for the CDR3 is TGCGCCAGCAGCTTGGCCCCGGGGGGGGACGAGACCCAGTACTTC. The chain uses TRBV5-1 and TRBJ2-5, with 8 bases that match TRBD2. In germline, CDR1 is SGHRS, CDR2 YFSETQ. With V trimmed by 0 bases and J by 5 bases, 6 bases remained unmatched. The CDR3 contains 15 residues. The full variable domain, with the rest looked up from reference TRBV5-1 and TRBJ2-5, is KAGVTQTPRYLIKTRGQQVTLSCSPISGHRSVSWYQQTPGQGLQFLFEYFSETQRNKGNFPGRFSGRQFSNSRSEMNVSTLELGDSALYLCASSLAPGGDETQYFGPGTRLLVL.

This chain joins TRBV30 and TRBJ2-7; 9 nucleotides align to TRBD1. The CDR3 contains 12 residues. After removal of 7 bases from V and 1 base from J, the junction contained 2 bases not matched to a gene. CDR1 is GTSNPN, CDR2 SVGIG, per germline (reference sequence). CDR3 in amino acids: CALGQGSYEQYF. CDR3 nucleotide sequence: TGTGCCTTGGGACAGGGATCCTACGAGCAGTACTTC.

V is TRBV18 and J is TRBJ1-2; perhaps TRBD1 as D (5 bases). The CDR3 is 14 amino acids. CDR1 and CDR2 (germline): KGHSH, LQKENI. Trimming took 0 bases from V and 4 from J, leaving 9 bases between them. DNA for the CDR3: TGTGCCAGCTCACCACCGACGGGGACCTATGGCTACACCTTC. Residues: CASSPPTGTYGYTF.

The gene calls are TRBV6-5 and TRBJ1-1; 9 bases line up with TRBD1. The CDR3 loop spans 14 amino acids. V trimming: 7 bases; J trimming: 4 bases; junction bases outside the gene matches: 7. Germline V CDR1 and CDR2: MNHEY, SVGAGI. CDR3 nucleotides: TGTGCCAGCATAGGGACAGGGTCGGGCACTGAAGCTTTCTTT. Protein sequence: CASIGTGSGTEAFF.

The chain couples TRBV5-6 to TRBJ2-5; D gene uncertain. Trimming took 1 base from V and 5 from J, leaving 6 bases between them. This CDR3 spans 12 amino acids. Germline values: CDR1 SGHDT, CDR2 YYEEEE. Here the CDR3 reads CASSLSVETQYF. CDR3 bases: TGTGCCAGCAGCTTGTCAGTGGAGACCCAGTACTTC.